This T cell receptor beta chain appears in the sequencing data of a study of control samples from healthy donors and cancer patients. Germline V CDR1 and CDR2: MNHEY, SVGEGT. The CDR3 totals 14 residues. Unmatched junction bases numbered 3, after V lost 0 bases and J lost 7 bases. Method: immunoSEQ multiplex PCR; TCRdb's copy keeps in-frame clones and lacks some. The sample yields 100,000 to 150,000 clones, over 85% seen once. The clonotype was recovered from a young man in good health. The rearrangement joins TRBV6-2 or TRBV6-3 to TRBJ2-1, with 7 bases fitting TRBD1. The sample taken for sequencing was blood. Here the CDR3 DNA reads TGTGCCAGCAGTTACTCGACAGGGTGGAATGAGCAGTTCTTC. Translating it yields CASSYSTGWNEQFF.